The rows below give T cell receptor beta chains drawn from one sample of a study of response to subunit inactivated influenza vaccine. One entry per CDR3 protein, called by TCRdb with MiXCR from the RT-PCR reads. Here the sample spans 500,000 to 600,000 distinct CDR3 sequences, about 8% being singletons. Sequenced here: PBMCs from blood, sampled less than 30 months after vaccination. These TCRs come from a man between 50 and 69 years old who received an inactivated influenza vaccine. The CDR3 runs from the conserved cysteine through the conserved F or W. A D gene is named only where the DNA matches it firmly. Clone size appears in some rows only: once, few, many, or a class for an expanded clone.

few	-	TRBJ2-2	12	TRBV6-2/TRBV6-3	CASRQGIGELFF	TGTGCCAGCAGGCAGGGAATCGGGGAGCTGTTTTTT
-	-	TRBJ2-5	14	TRBV4-3	CASSQTRQIETQYF	TGCGCCAGCAGCCAAACACGTCAGATAGAGACCCAGTACTTC
many	-	TRBJ2-3	14	TRBV15	CATRTPGIVDTQYF	TGTGCCACCAGAACCCCTGGCATAGTGGATACGCAGTATTTT
many	TRBD2	TRBJ2-1	15	TRBV6-2/TRBV6-3	CASSYSFAGGHEQFF	TGTGCCAGCAGTTACTCGTTCGCGGGGGGGCATGAGCAGTTCTTC
-	-	TRBJ2-5	15	TRBV7-2	CASSQWSGATETQYF	TGTGCCAGCAGCCAATGGTCGGGGGCAACAGAGACCCAGTACTTC
many	-	TRBJ1-4	14	TRBV20-1	CSARDAIGDEKLFF	TGCAGTGCTAGAGATGCGATAGGGGATGAAAAACTGTTTTTT
many	-	TRBJ1-1	13	TRBV2	CASGPDMNTEAFF	TGTGCCAGCGGTCCGGATATGAACACTGAAGCTTTCTTT
-	-	TRBJ2-1	15	TRBV4-3	CASSHGTDSYNEQFF	TGCGCCAGCAGCCATGGTACGGATTCCTACAATGAGCAGTTCTTC
-	TRBD1	TRBJ2-3	15	TRBV4-3	CASSQEGGRADTQYF	TGCGCCAGCAGCCAAGAAGGGGGCCGGGCAGATACGCAGTATTTT
-	TRBD1	TRBJ2-7	15	TRBV6-2/TRBV6-3	CASNSLGTGDHEQYF	TGTGCCAGCAATAGTCTGGGGACAGGGGACCACGAGCAGTACTTC
-	-	TRBJ2-2	15	TRBV4-1	CASSQQGEVAGELFF	TGCGCCAGCAGCCAACAGGGGGAGGTCGCCGGGGAGCTGTTTTTT
many	-	TRBJ2-1	13	TRBV5-1	CASSFISVNEQFF	TGCGCCAGCAGCTTTATCTCCGTAAATGAGCAGTTCTTC
few	TRBD1	TRBJ1-2	11	TRBV29-1	CSAKGGRGYTF	TGCAGCGCAAAAGGGGGCCGTGGCTACACCTTC
-	-	TRBJ2-7	14	TRBV28	CASNNVGVEYEQYF	TGTGCCAGCAATAATGTGGGAGTCGAGTACGAGCAGTACTTC
few	TRBD2	TRBJ2-5	17	TRBV27	CASSLYPPGGAGETQYF	TGTGCCAGCAGTTTATACCCCCCGGGAGGGGCTGGGGAGACCCAGTACTTC
-	TRBD2	TRBJ2-7	12	TRBV7-2	CASSGLADEQYF	TGTGCCAGCAGCGGACTAGCCGACGAGCAGTACTTC
many	-	TRBJ2-1	14	TRBV7-2	CASSLALHGNEQFF	TGTGCCAGCAGCTTAGCCCTCCATGGGAATGAGCAGTTCTTC
-	-	TRBJ2-6	17	TRBV4-1	CASSPPGPGNGANVLTF	TGCGCCAGCAGCCCCCCGGGGCCCGGTAATGGGGCCAACGTCCTGACTTTC
-	-	TRBJ1-1	15	TRBV28	CASSLLGEGYTEAFF	TGTGCCAGCAGCTTGCTCGGGGAAGGGTACACTGAAGCTTTCTTT
few	TRBD1	TRBJ1-5	13	TRBV12-3/TRBV12-4	CASRQGDSQPQHF	TGTGCCAGCAGGCAGGGGGATAGTCAGCCCCAGCATTTT
many	-	TRBJ1-6	15	TRBV15	CATSRDRHTNSPLHF	TGTGCCACCAGCAGAGATCGGCACACAAATTCACCCCTCCACTTT
few	-	TRBJ2-7	16	TRBV9	CASSGSPGTDSYEQYF	TGTGCCAGCAGCGGCTCCCCCGGGACCGATTCCTACGAGCAGTACTTC
-	-	TRBJ2-7	14	TRBV21-1	CASSNRDSRDEQYF	TGTGCCAGCAGCAACCGGGACAGCCGGGACGAGCAGTACTTC
-	-	TRBJ2-6	17	TRBV7-2	CASSPRVGVSGANVLTF	TGTGCCAGCAGCCCCAGGGTGGGGGTCTCTGGGGCCAACGTCCTGACTTTC
-	TRBD2	TRBJ2-5	18	TRBV5-1	CASSLAGASGSLQETQYF	TGCGCCAGCAGCTTGGCCGGGGCTAGCGGGAGTTTACAAGAGACCCAGTACTTC
-	TRBD1	TRBJ2-7	15	TRBV7-9	CASSAPGRGPGEQYF	TGTGCCAGCAGCGCCCCCGGCAGGGGGCCTGGGGAGCAGTACTTC
few	-	TRBJ2-1	15	TRBV5-3	CARSSPPAAYNEQFF	TGTGCCAGAAGCTCTCCCCCGGCAGCATACAATGAGCAGTTCTTC
few	TRBD1	TRBJ2-5	16	TRBV7-2	CASSTTGTGGLETQYF	TGTGCCAGCAGCACTACGGGGACAGGGGGCCTGGAGACCCAGTACTTC
-	TRBD1	TRBJ2-1	14	TRBV12-3/TRBV12-4	CARSNRTGFNEQFF	TGTGCTCGCAGTAATCGGACAGGGTTCAATGAGCAGTTCTTC
-	-	TRBJ2-1	17	TRBV7-9	CASSSFRLTRGNNEQFF	TGTGCCAGCAGCTCTTTCCGATTGACCCGAGGAAACAATGAGCAGTTCTTC
-	-	TRBJ2-7	15	TRBV27	CASSFSPRGAYEQYF	TGTGCCAGCAGTTTCTCCCCCAGGGGGGCCTACGAGCAGTACTTC
many	TRBD1	TRBJ1-2	16	TRBV4-2	CASSQVRTGQNYGYTF	TGTGCCAGCAGCCAAGTTCGGACAGGTCAAAACTATGGCTACACCTTC
-	-	TRBJ2-1	12	TRBV7-2	CASSLEINEQFF	TGTGCCAGCAGCCTCGAAATCAATGAGCAGTTCTTC
many	-	TRBJ2-5	14	TRBV5-6	CASNEVRGGETQYF	TGTGCCAGCAACGAAGTTAGGGGCGGAGAGACCCAGTACTTC
few	TRBD2	TRBJ2-1	14	TRBV29-1	CSVASGVSYNEQFF	TGCAGCGTGGCTAGCGGGGTCTCCTACAATGAGCAGTTCTTC
few	-	TRBJ1-3	13	TRBV7-8	CASRPHSGNTIYF	TGTGCCAGCAGGCCCCATTCTGGAAACACCATATATTTT
-	-	TRBJ2-7	9	TRBV30	CATGPPRYF	TGTGCCACGGGCCCGCCTAGGTACTTC
many	-	TRBJ1-1	12	TRBV20-1	CSASFRNTEAFF	TGCAGTGCTAGTTTCAGGAACACTGAAGCTTTCTTT
many	-	TRBJ2-7	14	TRBV20-1	CSASRTVIAYEQYF	TGCAGTGCTTCCCGGACAGTCATAGCCTACGAGCAGTACTTC
few	TRBD2	TRBJ2-7	15	TRBV15	CATSRDRAGGHEQYF	TGTGCCACCAGCAGAGATAGAGCGGGAGGGCACGAGCAGTACTTC